These 32 T cell receptor beta chains were sequenced from one sample in a study of blood T cells in healthy people across ages (dated by TCRdb to 2014 to 2015). Libraries were made using 5' RACE. Sequencing instrument: Illumina HiSeq 2500. A second PCR of roughly 7 to 11 cycles was performed with a sample-barcoded 5' primer and a J-beta primer mix. The public reads were quality trimmed at Q25 with fastp and then assembled into clones with MiXCR by TCRdb, keeping productive beta chains. When rows share a CDR3 protein, they turn into one entry using the most common DNA and genes. This sample lists about 750,000 distinct CDR3 sequences; 53% were detected once. The top ten clonotypes cover around 40% of the sample. Sequenced input: blood. The receptors were gathered from a man of 80 years or more in good health.

This clonotype was seen a few times. The chain has TRBV12-3 or TRBV12-4 and TRBJ2-7; D is unclear. The CDR3 has 11 residues. The germline V and J ends were trimmed by 4 bases and 7 bases, with 8 bases remaining between them. CDR3 sequence reads: CASSSVGEQYF. The DNA of the CDR3 is TGTGCCAGCAGTTCCGTGGGGGAGCAGTACTTC.

J is TRBJ2-3 and V is TRBV2; D is possibly TRBD1 (7 bases). Germline lookup yields CDR1 SNHLY and CDR2 FYNNEI. The ends were cut back, 4 bases at V and 14 bases at J, with 34 bases in the middle. This CDR3 contains 18 residues. CDR3 sequence: CASSGNGDEQGRHRYAYF. CDR3 sequence (DNA): TGTGCCAGCAGTGGAAATGGGGATGAACAGGGGAGGCACAGATACGCGTATTTT.

This rearrangement joins TRBV28 to TRBJ1-1; 9 positions agree with TRBD1. CDR1 is MDHEN, CDR2 SYDVKM, per germline. J gave up 5 bases and V 5 bases, and 9 bases lay outside the gene matches. CDR3 length equals 15 residues. The CDR3 region is CASSPRGQGGTEAFF. The DNA for the CDR3 is TGTGCCAGCAGTCCGCGGGGACAGGGCGGGACTGAAGCTTTCTTT.

V gene TRBV9 combines with J gene TRBJ2-1; TRBD2 matches 9 bases. Germline loops: CDR1 SGDLS, CDR2 YYNGEE. After removal of 3 bases from V and 14 bases from J, the junction contained 12 bases not matched to a gene. This CDR3 contains 14 residues. Here the CDR3 DNA reads TGTGCCAGCAGCGCACCCCCAGTAGCGGGAGTTAAGTTCTTC. Protein sequence: CASSAPPVAGVKFF.

The chain carries TRBV28 and TRBJ2-4, with 10 nucleotides matching TRBD2. The end of the DNA fits TRBJ2-7 better, so the J call may be wrong. Germline assignment: CDR1 MDHEN and CDR2 SYDVKM. The CDR3 consists of 15 residues. The CDR3: CASSPIAGGSNEQYF. CDR3 sequence (DNA): TGTGCCAGCAGTCCGATAGCGGGAGGATCCAACGAGCAGTACTTC.

The chain carries TRBV28 and TRBJ2-5, with D tentatively TRBD2 (5 bases). The germline gives CDR1 MDHEN, CDR2 SYDVKM. Deletions cut 4 bases from V and 2 bases from J, with 14 bases between. The CDR3 is 15 amino acids. CDR3 bases: TGTGCCAGCAGTTCGGGGTTGGGTAGACAAGAGACCCAGTACTTC. Protein: CASSSGLGRQETQYF.

This rearrangement joins TRBV14 to TRBJ1-2; D gene uncertain. Trimming left V 0 bases short and J 4 bases short, with 12 bases between. Germline lookup yields CDR1 SGHDN and CDR2 FVKESK. This CDR3 is built from 15 residues. The CDR3 is CASSQERTWSYGYTF. CDR3 in DNA: TGTGCCAGCAGCCAAGAGAGGACCTGGAGCTATGGCTACACCTTC.

This chain uses TRBV12-3 or TRBV12-4 with TRBJ2-3; a weak D match, TRBD2 (5 bases). The V and J ends lost 3 bases and 6 bases respectively, with 16 bases between them. The CDR3 is 15 residues long. The CDR3 coding sequence is TGTGCCAGCAGTTTGGCCGCGGGCCCCGGGGATACGCAGTATTTT. Translation: CASSLAAGPGDTQYF.

This clonotype was recorded a few times. V is TRBV7-9 and J is TRBJ2-5; D gene uncertain. The CDR3 length is 15 residues. V lost 5 bases and J lost 5, with 18 bases in between. Looked up from germline, CDR1 is SEHNR and CDR2 is FQNEAQ (reference sequence). For the CDR3, the DNA is TGTGCCAGCAGCCGGTGGGCGCGGATCGGGGAGACCCAGTACTTC. It specifies CASSRWARIGETQYF.

Many counts were recorded for this clonotype. The V and J genes are TRBV11-2 and TRBJ2-4, with D possibly matching TRBD1 (5 bases). V was trimmed by 2 bases and J by 8 bases, leaving 13 bases between them. The CDR3 is 14 amino acids. Germline V gene lookup returns CDR1 SGHAT and CDR2 FQNNGV. The CDR3 region has the DNA TGTGCCAGCAGCTTAAGTCCAGGGCCGCACATTCAGTACTTC. It encodes CASSLSPGPHIQYF. Drawing the rest from reference TRBV11-2 and TRBJ2-4, the complete variable domain is EAGVAQSPRYKIIEKRQSVAFWCNPISGHATLYWYQQILGQGPKLLIQFQNNGVVDDSQLPKDRFSAERLKGVDSTLKIQPAKLEDSAVYLCASSLSPGPHIQYFGAGTRLSVL.

This clonotype came up a few times. The chain uses TRBV12-3 or TRBV12-4 and TRBJ1-2, with 9 bases aligning to TRBD1. J was trimmed by 1 base and V by 3 bases; bases with no gene match: 3. This CDR3 is 15 amino acids long. The CDR3 nucleotides read TGTGCCAGCAGTTTCGGGACAGGGTTTAACTATGGCTACACCTTC. Protein sequence: CASSFGTGFNYGYTF.

The rearrangement joins TRBV20-1 to TRBJ2-5, with 7 bases lining up with TRBD2. V dropped 3 bases and J dropped 2; count of bases not matched to a gene: 6. Germline loops: CDR1 DFQATT, CDR2 SNEGSKA (reference sequence). CDR3 length: 14 amino acids. CDR3: CSASRDYSQETQYF. DNA for the CDR3: TGCAGTGCTAGCCGGGACTACTCACAAGAGACCCAGTACTTC.

The V and J genes are TRBV20-1 and TRBJ1-1; maybe TRBD1 (5 bases). The V gene's germline CDR1 is DFQATT and CDR2 SNEGSKA (reference sequence). CDR3 size: 13 residues. V was trimmed by 7 bases and J by 0 bases, leaving 12 bases between them. The CDR3 DNA is TGCAGTGTCAACAGGAACATGAACACTGAAGCTTTCTTT. Translated: CSVNRNMNTEAFF.

The chain links TRBV19 to TRBJ2-1, with TRBD2 matching over 13 bases. J gave up 2 bases and V 3 bases, and 4 bases lay outside the gene matches. CDR1 LNHDA and CDR2 SQIVND come from the germline V gene (reference sequence). The CDR3 has 17 amino acids. CDR3 DNA: TGTGCCAGTAGTATGGCACTAGCGGGAGGGCCCTACAATGAGCAGTTCTTC. This gives the protein CASSMALAGGPYNEQFF.

This clonotype was recorded once. The V gene is TRBV14, the J gene TRBJ2-5; 7 bases are a match to TRBD2. Germline lookup yields CDR1 SGHDN and CDR2 FVKESK. Germline trimming cut 1 base from V and 2 bases from J; bases unmatched to any gene: 7. The length of the CDR3 is 16 residues. The CDR3 region is CASSQARGVKQETQYF. CDR3 DNA sequence: TGTGCCAGCAGCCAAGCCCGGGGGGTGAAACAAGAGACCCAGTACTTC.

V and J are TRBV28 and TRBJ2-1; D is perhaps TRBD1 (6 bases). This CDR3 is built from 15 residues. The germline V and J ends were trimmed by 8 bases and 3 bases, with 17 bases remaining between them. Germline lookup yields CDR1 MDHEN and CDR2 SYDVKM. This CDR3 reads CASYHPQGNYNEQFF. The DNA for the CDR3 is TGTGCCAGCTACCACCCCCAGGGGAACTACAATGAGCAGTTCTTC.

This clonotype has a handful of counts. The chain recombines TRBV7-9 with TRBJ2-7; 10 bases match TRBD2. The CDR3 contains 15 residues. Looked up from germline, CDR1 is SEHNR and CDR2 is FQNEAQ (reference sequence). V was clipped by 4 bases and J by 3 bases; unmatched bases: 6. The CDR3 region is CASSSLAGLIYEQYF. CDR3 bases: TGTGCCAGCAGCTCACTAGCGGGATTGATCTACGAGCAGTACTTC.

This sequence joins TRBV7-2 and TRBJ1-1; D call uncertain. The CDR3 contains 12 residues. Germline CDR1 is SGHTA and CDR2 is FQGNSA. V was trimmed by 7 bases and J by 4 bases, leaving 10 bases between them. CDR3: CASTLRTTEAFF. CDR3 in DNA: TGTGCCAGCACCCTCCGGACCACTGAAGCTTTCTTT.

This chain links TRBV19 with TRBJ2-3, with TRBD2 matching over 12 bases. Germline assignment: CDR1 LNHDA and CDR2 SQIVND (reference sequence). V lost 6 bases to trimming and J lost 14 bases; unmatched junction nucleotides: 15. The CDR3 sequence is 15 residues long. CDR3 region: CASSLAGGPNRDAYF. CDR3 nucleotide sequence: TGTGCCAGTAGCCTAGCGGGAGGGCCCAACAGAGACGCGTATTTT.

This sequence joins TRBV15 and TRBJ2-7; 9 positions agree with TRBD2. The CDR3 sequence is 15 residues long. CDR1 LNHNV and CDR2 YYDKDF come from the germline V gene (reference sequence). The V and J ends lost 4 bases and 1 base, in that order; junction bases with no gene match: 5. The CDR3 loop is CATSTRLAESYEQYF. CDR3 in DNA: TGTGCCACCAGCACCCGACTAGCGGAGTCCTACGAGCAGTACTTC.

The chain joins TRBV20-1 to TRBJ2-1; 8 bases fit TRBD2. The CDR3 consists of 15 residues. The germline gives CDR1 DFQATT, CDR2 SNEGSKA (reference sequence). Unmatched junction bases numbered 6, after V lost 1 base and J lost 4 bases. Written as DNA, the CDR3 is TGCAGTGCTAGAGCTCCGGTAGCGGGATACAATGAGCAGTTCTTC. As protein: CSARAPVAGYNEQFF.

The table lists this clonotype with a few counts. The chain joins TRBV7-2 to TRBJ2-7, with 8 positions matching TRBD2. There are 14 residues in the CDR3. Trimming took 5 bases from V and 1 from J; bases not matched to a gene: 4. Germline loops: CDR1 SGHTA, CDR2 FQGNSA. CDR3 in DNA: TGTGCCAGCAGCCATAGCGGGAAGTCCTACGAGCAGTACTTC. Its translation: CASSHSGKSYEQYF.

The V call is TRBV5-1, the J call TRBJ2-2, with unresolved D. The CDR3 is 13 residues long. CDR1 is SGHRS and CDR2 is YFSETQ in the germline V gene. The V and J ends lost 4 bases and 1 base respectively, with 5 bases between them. The CDR3 here is CASSTRNTGELFF. Written as DNA, the CDR3 is TGCGCCAGCAGCACCAGGAACACCGGGGAGCTGTTTTTT.

This sequence joins TRBV10-3 and TRBJ2-2; tentatively, D is TRBD2 (5 bases). Trimming took off 2 bases at V and 7 bases at J, with 5 bases between the two ends. The germline CDR1 and CDR2 sequences are ENHRY and SYGVKD. The CDR3 extends over 12 amino acids. The CDR3 coding sequence is TGTGCCATCAGTGAGGAGGGCGGGGAGCTGTTTTTT. Protein: CAISEEGGELFF.

The chain has TRBV29-1 and TRBJ1-1, with D unclear. The germline V and J ends were trimmed by 7 bases and 0 bases, with 9 bases remaining between them. The germline V gene has CDR1 SQVTM and CDR2 ANQGSEA. The CDR3 runs 12 residues. CDR3 loop: CSGQQMNTEAFF. For the CDR3, the DNA is TGCAGCGGTCAACAGATGAACACTGAAGCTTTCTTT.

The chain is built from TRBV5-1 and TRBJ2-1; D uncertain. The germline V and J ends were trimmed by 5 bases and 2 bases, with 8 bases remaining between them. Germline CDR1 SGHRS, CDR2 YFSETQ. This CDR3 is 13 amino acids long. The CDR3 DNA reads TGCGCCAGCAGGAGCGACCCCTACAATGAGCAGTTCTTC. Protein sequence: CASRSDPYNEQFF.

This clonotype was counted only a few times. CDR3 loop: CSASFRAGAFIETQYF. CDR3 nucleotide sequence: TGCAGTGCTAGCTTTCGTGCAGGGGCATTTATTGAGACCCAGTACTTC. V gene TRBV20-1 combines with J gene TRBJ2-5; tentative D call: TRBD1 (6 bases). V lost 3 bases, J lost 5 bases, and 22 bases lay in between. CDR3 length: 16 amino acids. CDR1 and CDR2 (germline): DFQATT, SNEGSKA (reference sequence).

This chain uses TRBV7-9 with TRBJ2-7; D call uncertain. Germline lookup yields CDR1 SEHNR and CDR2 FQNEAQ (reference sequence). The CDR3 covers 15 residues. V was cut by 1 base and J by 1 base, with 11 bases left in between. CDR3 amino acids: CASSLDGSLSYEQYF. In nucleotides, the CDR3 is TGTGCCAGCAGCTTAGATGGCTCTCTTTCCTACGAGCAGTACTTC.

The chain is built from TRBV10-1 and TRBJ2-3, with 7 bases matching TRBD1. The CDR3 is made up of 13 amino acids. V lost 0 bases to trimming and J lost 14 bases; unmatched junction nucleotides: 8. CDR1 is WNHNN and CDR2 is SYGVQD in the germline V gene (reference sequence). CDR3 sequence (DNA): TGCGCCAGCAGTGAGTCGACAGGGAGTAACGCGTATTTT. Protein sequence: CASSESTGSNAYF.

For this clonotype: This sequence may be a read error, since a much larger clone differs from it by one base. The chain recombines TRBV13 with TRBJ1-2; 7 positions agree with TRBD1. CDR1 and CDR2 (germline): PRHDT, FYEKMQ (reference sequence). The CDR3 runs 15 residues. CDR3 sequence (DNA): TGTACCAGCAGCCAAAGGACAGGCCCGTCCTATGGCTACACCTTC. Translating it yields CTSSQRTGPSYGYTF.

This chain connects TRBV5-4 to TRBJ1-1, with 8 bases fitting TRBD1. J was trimmed by 4 bases and V by 4 bases; bases with no gene match: 9. CDR1 and CDR2 from the germline V gene are SGHNT and YYREEE (reference sequence). The CDR3 runs to 15 residues. The CDR3 DNA reads TGTGCCAGCAGCCACCCAGGGGGCGCGGGCACTGAAGCTTTCTTT. Amino acid sequence: CASSHPGGAGTEAFF.

The chain uses TRBV6-5 and TRBJ2-4; 7 nucleotides line up with TRBD2. Germline values: CDR1 MNHEY, CDR2 SVGAGI. J lost 7 bases, V lost 2 bases, and 5 bases had no gene match. CDR3 length equals 14 residues. In DNA, the CDR3 is TGTGCCAGCAGTTACCTGGGGAGGGGCAACATTCAGTACTTC. Amino acid sequence: CASSYLGRGNIQYF.